These 2 T cell receptor beta chains were sequenced from one sample in a study of T cells after yellow fever vaccination. Each CDR3 protein is one row after TCRdb ran MiXCR on the 5' RACE reads. This table has about 74,000 distinct CDR3 sequences, 7.1% appearing once. Sequenced here: CD8+ T cells sorted from PBMCs, sampled 5 to 6 days after the first yellow fever vaccination. These receptors all come from a man younger than 35 who received the YFV17D yellow fever vaccine.

This clonotype was observed many times. The chain links TRBV12-3 or TRBV12-4 to TRBJ2-2, with D possibly matching TRBD1 (6 bases). V was clipped by 2 bases and J by 7 bases, with 23 bases between them. This CDR3 region has 18 residues. In DNA, the CDR3 is TGTGCCAGCAGTTTACGGTTCAGGGGCCGCCTCGGAGTCGGGGAGCTGTTTTTT. Protein product: CASSLRFRGRLGVGELFF.

This clonotype was observed a few times. The V call is TRBV24-1, the J call TRBJ2-3, with D tentatively TRBD1 (6 bases). This CDR3 contains 13 residues. Germline lookup yields CDR1 KGHDR and CDR2 SFDVKD. Trimming pared 7 bases from V and 2 bases from J, leaving 9 bases between. The DNA for the CDR3 is TGTGCCACCAGCAGGGGCCCCACAGATACGCAGTATTTT. Amino acids: CATSRGPTDTQYF.